Listed below are T cell receptor beta chains from one sample, sequenced in a study of T cell responses to AZD1222 COVID-19 vaccine. Only in-frame clones appear in the TCRdb table, and some are missing; sequencing was by immunoSEQ multiplex PCR. The sample has around 94,000 clones, 70% to 90% seen once. The specimen comprised peripheral blood, sampled on day 0 of AZD1222 vaccination. These receptors were collected from an adult in good health. Each CDR3 is given with its conserved first and last residue.

V gene	J gene	CDR3 protein
TRBV7-6	TRBJ2-3	CASSLGLAGVTDTQYF
TRBV6-5	TRBJ2-7	CASTPSRDRIYEQYF
TRBV5-4	TRBJ2-1	CASSPQTGHNEQFF
TRBV2	TRBJ1-2	CASSEPKTGILPGYTF
TRBV7-2	TRBJ1-1	CASSPGAANTEAFF
TRBV5-1	TRBJ2-5	CASSPYLSNQETQYF
TRBV7-3	TRBJ1-6	CASSANTNSPLHF
TRBV5-6	TRBJ2-7	CASSRGDFPHEQYF
TRBV10-1	TRBJ1-2	CASTGGRAQGYTF
TRBV4-3	TRBJ1-2	CASSQGPGLSSLGYTF
TRBV7-9	TRBJ1-2	CASSLAGGQLGYTF
TRBV4-2	TRBJ2-6	CASSRGMEGTGANVLTF
TRBV7-9	TRBJ2-2	CASSLFSGEGELFF
TRBV19	TRBJ1-1	CASSIRRAEAFF
TRBV24-1	TRBJ2-7	CATSDSASSMGYEQYF
TRBV2	TRBJ2-4	CASRGGPRGAKNIQYF
TRBV29-1	TRBJ1-1	CSVEVQGGTEAFF
TRBV4-1	TRBJ2-1	CASSQDWGGQGGNEQFF
TRBV7-3	TRBJ1-1	CASSSRGGTEAFF